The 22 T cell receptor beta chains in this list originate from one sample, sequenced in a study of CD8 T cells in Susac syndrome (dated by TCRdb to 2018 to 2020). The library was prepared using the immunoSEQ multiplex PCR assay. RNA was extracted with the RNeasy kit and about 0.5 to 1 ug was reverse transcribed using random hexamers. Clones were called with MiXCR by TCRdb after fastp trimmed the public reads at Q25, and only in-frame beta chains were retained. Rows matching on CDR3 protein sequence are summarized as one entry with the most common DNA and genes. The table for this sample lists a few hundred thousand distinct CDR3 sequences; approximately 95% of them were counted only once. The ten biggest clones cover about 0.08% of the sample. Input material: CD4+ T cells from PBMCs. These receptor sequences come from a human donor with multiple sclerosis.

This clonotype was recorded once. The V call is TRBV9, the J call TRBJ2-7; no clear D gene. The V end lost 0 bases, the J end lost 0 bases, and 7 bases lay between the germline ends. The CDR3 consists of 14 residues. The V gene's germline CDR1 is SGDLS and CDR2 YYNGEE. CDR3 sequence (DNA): TGTGCCAGCAGCGTAGAACGGTACTCCTACGAGCAGTACTTC. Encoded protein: CASSVERYSYEQYF.

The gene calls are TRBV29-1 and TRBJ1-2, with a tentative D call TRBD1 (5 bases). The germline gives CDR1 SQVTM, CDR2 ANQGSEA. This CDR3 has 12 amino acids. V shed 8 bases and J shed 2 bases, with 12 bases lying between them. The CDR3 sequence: CSTAGSNYGYTF. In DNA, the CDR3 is TGCAGCACGGCAGGGTCCAACTATGGCTACACCTTC.

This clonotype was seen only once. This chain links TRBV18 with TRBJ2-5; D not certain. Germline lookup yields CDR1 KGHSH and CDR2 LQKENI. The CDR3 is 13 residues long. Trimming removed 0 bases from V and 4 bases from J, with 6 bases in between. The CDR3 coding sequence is TGTGCCAGCTCACCACCGTCCGGAGAGACCCAGTACTTC. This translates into CASSPPSGETQYF.

The CDR3 nucleotides are TGTGCCAGCACTCGGGACAGAAATTCACCCCTCCACTTT. It translates to CASTRDRNSPLHF. This chain joins TRBV4-2 and TRBJ1-6; 7 bases match TRBD1. The CDR3 is 13 residues long. Germline lookup yields CDR1 LGHNA and CDR2 YNFKEQ. The V gene end was trimmed by 7 bases and the J gene end by 7 bases; junction bases not matched to a gene: 4.

The CDR3 protein is CASSRGTGDGYTF. The CDR3 DNA reads TGCGCCAGCTCCAGGGGGACAGGCGATGGCTACACCTTC. This chain links TRBV5-1 with TRBJ1-2; TRBD1 matches at 8 bases. CDR1 is SGHRS and CDR2 is YFSETQ in the germline V gene. V lost 7 bases and J lost 6; bases outside the gene matches: 8. This CDR3 comprises 13 residues.

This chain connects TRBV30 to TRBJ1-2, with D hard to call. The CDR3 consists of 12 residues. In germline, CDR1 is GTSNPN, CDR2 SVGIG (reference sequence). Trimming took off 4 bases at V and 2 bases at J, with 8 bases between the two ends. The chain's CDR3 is CAWTGENYGYTF. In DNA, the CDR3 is TGTGCCTGGACCGGGGAGAACTATGGCTACACCTTC.

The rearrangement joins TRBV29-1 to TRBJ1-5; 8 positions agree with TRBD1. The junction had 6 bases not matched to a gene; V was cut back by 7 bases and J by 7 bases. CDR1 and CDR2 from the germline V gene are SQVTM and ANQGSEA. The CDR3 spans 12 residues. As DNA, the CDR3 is TGCAGCGCCGGACAGGGCGGACAGCCCCAGCATTTT. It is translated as CSAGQGGQPQHF.

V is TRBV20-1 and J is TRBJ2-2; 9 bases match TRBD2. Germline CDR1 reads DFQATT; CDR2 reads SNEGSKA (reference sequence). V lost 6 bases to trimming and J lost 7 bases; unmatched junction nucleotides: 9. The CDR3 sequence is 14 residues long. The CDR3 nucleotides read TGCAGTGCCCAAGCGGGGGGTAGAGTCGGGGAGCTGTTTTTT. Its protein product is CSAQAGGRVGELFF.

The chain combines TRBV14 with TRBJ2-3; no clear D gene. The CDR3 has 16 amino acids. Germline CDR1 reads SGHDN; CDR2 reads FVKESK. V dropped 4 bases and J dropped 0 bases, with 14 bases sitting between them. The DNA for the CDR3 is TGTGCCAGCAGCCCTACGACTCATACTAGCACAGATACGCAGTATTTT. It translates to CASSPTTHTSTDTQYF.

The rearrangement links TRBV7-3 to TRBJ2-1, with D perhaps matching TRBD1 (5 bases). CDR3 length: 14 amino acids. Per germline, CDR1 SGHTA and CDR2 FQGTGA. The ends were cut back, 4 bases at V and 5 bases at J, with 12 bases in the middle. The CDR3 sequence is CASSSQKGNNEQFF. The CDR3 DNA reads TGTGCCAGCAGCTCTCAAAAGGGGAACAATGAGCAGTTCTTC. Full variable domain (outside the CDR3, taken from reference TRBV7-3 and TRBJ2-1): GAGVSQTPSNKVTEKGKYVELRCDPISGHTALYWYRQSLGQGPEFLIYFQGTGAADDSGLPNDRFFAVRPEGSVSTLKIQRTERGDSAVYLCASSSQKGNNEQFFGPGTRLTVL.

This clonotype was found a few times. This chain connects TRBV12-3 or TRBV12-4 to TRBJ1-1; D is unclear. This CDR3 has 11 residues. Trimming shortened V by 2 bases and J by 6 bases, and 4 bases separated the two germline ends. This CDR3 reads CASSLYSEAFF. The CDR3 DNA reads TGTGCCAGCAGTTTATACTCTGAAGCTTTCTTT.

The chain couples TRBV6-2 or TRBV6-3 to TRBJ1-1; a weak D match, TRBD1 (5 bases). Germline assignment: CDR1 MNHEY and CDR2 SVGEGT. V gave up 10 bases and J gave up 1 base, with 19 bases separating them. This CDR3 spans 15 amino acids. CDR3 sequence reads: CATLATGAANTEAFF. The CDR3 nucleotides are TGTGCCACCCTCGCCACAGGCGCGGCGAACACTGAAGCTTTCTTT.

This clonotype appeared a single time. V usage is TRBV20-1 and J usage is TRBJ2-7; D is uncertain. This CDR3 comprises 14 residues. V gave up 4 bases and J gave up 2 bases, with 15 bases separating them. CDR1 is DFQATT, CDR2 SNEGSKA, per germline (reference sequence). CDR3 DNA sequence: TGCAGTGCTATGTCCGAGCTCCGGACCTACGAGCAGTACTTC. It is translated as CSAMSELRTYEQYF.

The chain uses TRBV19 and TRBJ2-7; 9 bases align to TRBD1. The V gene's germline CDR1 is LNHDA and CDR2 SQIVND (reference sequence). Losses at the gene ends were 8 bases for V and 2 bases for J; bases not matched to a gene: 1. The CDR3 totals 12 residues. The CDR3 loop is CASGDRAYEQYF. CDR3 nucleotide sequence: TGTGCCAGTGGGGACAGGGCCTACGAGCAGTACTTC.

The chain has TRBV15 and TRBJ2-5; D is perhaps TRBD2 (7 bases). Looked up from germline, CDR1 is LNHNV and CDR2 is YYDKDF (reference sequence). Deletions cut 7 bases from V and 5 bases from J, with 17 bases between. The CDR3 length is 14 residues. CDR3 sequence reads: CATTPRRGLETQYF. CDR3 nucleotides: TGTGCCACCACCCCGAGGCGGGGGCTGGAGACCCAGTACTTC.

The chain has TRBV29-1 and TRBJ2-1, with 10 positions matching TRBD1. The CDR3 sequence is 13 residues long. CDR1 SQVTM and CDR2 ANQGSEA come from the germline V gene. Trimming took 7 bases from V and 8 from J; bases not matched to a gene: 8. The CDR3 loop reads CSGEGQGLYEQFF. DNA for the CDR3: TGCAGCGGTGAGGGACAGGGGTTATATGAGCAGTTCTTC.

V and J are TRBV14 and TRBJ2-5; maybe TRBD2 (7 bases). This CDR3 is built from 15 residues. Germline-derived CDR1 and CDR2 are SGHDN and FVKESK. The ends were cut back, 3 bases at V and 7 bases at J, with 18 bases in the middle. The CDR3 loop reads CASSQARGAGMTQYF. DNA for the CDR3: TGTGCCAGCAGCCAGGCCCGGGGGGCCGGTATGACCCAGTACTTC.

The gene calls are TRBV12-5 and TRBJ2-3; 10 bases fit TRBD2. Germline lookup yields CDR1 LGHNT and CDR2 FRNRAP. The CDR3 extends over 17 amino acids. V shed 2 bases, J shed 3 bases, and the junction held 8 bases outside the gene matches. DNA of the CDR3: TGTGCTAGTGGTTTGAACACCCGGACTAGCGGTACAGATACGCAGTATTTT. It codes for CASGLNTRTSGTDTQYF.

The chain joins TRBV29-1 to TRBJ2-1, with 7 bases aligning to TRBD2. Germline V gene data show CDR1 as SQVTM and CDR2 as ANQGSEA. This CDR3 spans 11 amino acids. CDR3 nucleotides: TGCAGGGCTAGCGGTTACAATGAGCAGTTCTTC. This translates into CRASGYNEQFF.

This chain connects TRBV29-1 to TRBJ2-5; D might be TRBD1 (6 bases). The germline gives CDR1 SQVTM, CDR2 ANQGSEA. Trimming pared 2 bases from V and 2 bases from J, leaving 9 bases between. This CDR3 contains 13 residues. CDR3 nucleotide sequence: TGCAGCGTTGAAAAAGGGGGACAAGAGACCCAGTACTTC. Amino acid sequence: CSVEKGGQETQYF.

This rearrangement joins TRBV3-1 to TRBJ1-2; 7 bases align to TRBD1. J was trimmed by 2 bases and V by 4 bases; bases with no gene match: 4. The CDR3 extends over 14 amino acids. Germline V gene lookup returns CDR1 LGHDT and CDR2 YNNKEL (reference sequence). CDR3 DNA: TGTGCCAGCAGCCGGGACAGCCCAAACTATGGCTACACCTTC. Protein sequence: CASSRDSPNYGYTF.

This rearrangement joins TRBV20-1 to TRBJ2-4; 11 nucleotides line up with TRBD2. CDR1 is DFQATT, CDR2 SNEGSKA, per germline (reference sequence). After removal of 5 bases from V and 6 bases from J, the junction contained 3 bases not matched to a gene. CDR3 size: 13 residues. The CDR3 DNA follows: TGCAGTGCTCACGGACTAGCGGGAAACATTCAGTACTTC. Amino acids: CSAHGLAGNIQYF.